Shown below are 18 T cell receptor beta chains from a single sample sequenced in a study of graft-versus-host responses after intestinal transplantation. These receptors lack a known antigen. Repertoires were generated with immunoSEQ multiplex PCR, while TCRdb's copy carries only in-frame clones and drops some. Of 100,000 or so clones in the sample, approximately 84% were seen once. The sample here was unstimulated CD4+ T cells sorted from spleen or lymph node cells, taken before transplant. These receptors all stem from a human donor who was the organ donor for an intestinal transplant.

The genes are TRBV7-8 and TRBJ2-2, with D perhaps matching TRBD2 (6 bases). V lost 2 bases to trimming and J lost 5 bases, with 12 bases between them. This CDR3 is built from 15 residues. Germline CDR1 SGHVS, CDR2 FQNEAQ. The CDR3 region is CASSLTAGRTGELFF. CDR3 nucleotides: TGTGCCAGCAGCTTAACAGCAGGGAGGACCGGGGAGCTGTTTTTT.

This chain uses TRBV6-1 with TRBJ1-3; D uncertain. The V end was cut by 6 bases, the J end by 4 bases, with 16 bases between. Germline V gene lookup returns CDR1 MNHNS and CDR2 SASEGT. The CDR3 runs to 15 residues. Here the CDR3 reads CASSADLLAGNTIYF. CDR3 nucleotide sequence: TGTGCCAGCAGCGCGGATCTCCTCGCGGGAAACACCATATATTTT.

This clone was detected once. The J gene is TRBJ1-1, the V gene TRBV14, with D possibly TRBD1 on 5 matching bases. Trimming took off 5 bases at V and 2 bases at J, with 18 bases between the two ends. CDR1 is SGHDN, CDR2 FVKESK, per germline. CDR3 length: 16 residues. In DNA, the CDR3 is TGTGCCAGCAGCAACCGCGGGGCTGGGGGTAACACTGAAGCTTTCTTT. It yields the protein CASSNRGAGGNTEAFF.

The rearrangement joins TRBV18 to TRBJ2-7; D is uncertain. Germline CDR1 reads KGHSH; CDR2 reads LQKENI. V shed 4 bases and J shed 0 bases, with 10 bases lying between them. The CDR3 covers 14 residues. CDR3 coding DNA: TGTGCCAGCTCACAAGCGTCCAACTCCTACGAGCAGTACTTC. Its translation is CASSQASNSYEQYF.

The rearrangement uses TRBV15 and TRBJ2-4, with D unresolved. V lost 5 bases and J 6 bases, leaving 11 bases between the germline ends. Per germline, CDR1 LNHNV and CDR2 YYDKDF (reference sequence). The length of the CDR3 is 13 residues. CDR3 sequence (DNA): TGTGCCACCAGCTTCGAGGATAGAAACATTCAGTACTTC. Residues: CATSFEDRNIQYF.

J is TRBJ1-2 and V is TRBV28, with D possibly matching TRBD1 (5 bases). This CDR3 has 16 residues. Germline V lookup: CDR1 MDHEN, CDR2 SYDVKM. V was cut by 3 bases and J by 0 bases, with 14 bases left in between. CDR3 DNA sequence: TGTGCCAGCAGTTTTCCCCGCAGGGCCACTAACTATGGCTACACCTTC. It translates to CASSFPRRATNYGYTF.

The J gene is TRBJ2-5, the V gene TRBV28; TRBD2 aligns across 8 bases. The CDR3 consists of 12 residues. Trimming cost V 7 bases and J 12 bases; bases outside gene matches: 10. Germline lookup yields CDR1 MDHEN and CDR2 SYDVKM. The chain's CDR3 is CASTGGLTRKYF. DNA for the CDR3: TGTGCCAGCACGGGAGGGCTAACAAGGAAGTACTTC.

The V and J genes are TRBV30 and TRBJ2-5; D could derive from TRBD1 or TRBD2 (6 bases each). This CDR3 is built from 12 residues. Trimming removed 3 bases at V and 5 bases at J, with 10 bases between. Germline V gene data show CDR1 as GTSNPN and CDR2 as SVGIG (reference sequence). CDR3 in DNA: TGTGCCTGGAGGGGGGGCCGGGAGACCCAGTACTTC. Translating gives CAWRGGRETQYF.

The chain couples TRBV5-1 to TRBJ2-7; 8 bases agree with TRBD1. Germline V CDR1 and CDR2: SGHRS, YFSETQ. The junction had 5 bases not matched to a gene; V was cut back by 4 bases and J by 2 bases. There are 14 residues in the CDR3. The CDR3 sequence is CASSTWTGPYEQYF. The CDR3 DNA reads TGCGCCAGCAGCACCTGGACAGGGCCCTACGAGCAGTACTTC.

In this sample, this clone is medium-sized. The chain has TRBV7-9 and TRBJ1-2, with TRBD1 as a possible D gene (5 bases). The V gene lost 2 bases and the J gene lost 2 bases, with 15 bases spanning the gap. CDR1 is SEHNR and CDR2 is FQNEAQ in the germline V gene (reference sequence). This CDR3 spans 16 amino acids. Written as DNA, the CDR3 is TGTGCCAGCAGCTTATTAGGGGCCCGGGGGAACTATGGCTACACCTTC. As protein: CASSLLGARGNYGYTF.

The V and J genes are TRBV2 and TRBJ1-6; D uncertain. The CDR3 extends over 14 amino acids. The germline gives CDR1 SNHLY, CDR2 FYNNEI. V was trimmed by 7 bases and J by 7 bases, leaving 14 bases between them. Here the CDR3 reads CASNPRQFNSPLHF. In DNA, the CDR3 is TGTGCCAGCAACCCTCGGCAGTTCAATTCACCCCTCCACTTT.

This clone is a singleton in its sample. V is TRBV18 and J is TRBJ2-3; 10 bases fit TRBD2. Germline trimming cut 4 bases from V and 1 base from J; bases unmatched to any gene: 5. This CDR3 region has 16 residues. CDR1 KGHSH and CDR2 LQKENI come from the germline V gene. The CDR3 sequence is CASSLTGTSGTDTQYF. The CDR3, as DNA: TGTGCCAGCTCACTCACCGGGACTAGCGGCACAGATACGCAGTATTTT.

This chain joins TRBV30 and TRBJ1-3; TRBD1 matches at 7 bases. The V and J ends lost 5 bases and 5 bases, in that order; junction bases with no gene match: 15. The CDR3 loop spans 16 amino acids. Per germline, CDR1 GTSNPN and CDR2 SVGIG (reference sequence). CDR3 in amino acids: CAWGPPGQFFRNTIYF. Written as DNA, the CDR3 is TGTGCCTGGGGGCCGCCGGGACAGTTTTTCCGAAACACCATATATTTT. Full variable domain (outside the CDR3, taken from reference TRBV30 and TRBJ1-3): SQTIHQWPATLVQPVGSPLSLECTVEGTSNPNLYWYRQAAGRGLQLLFYSVGIGQISSEVPQNLSASRPQDRQFILSSKKLLLSDSGFYLCAWGPPGQFFRNTIYFGEGSWLTVV.

This chain connects TRBV2 to TRBJ2-7; 11 positions match TRBD1. J gave up 5 bases and V 7 bases, and 4 bases lay outside the gene matches. Germline V lookup: CDR1 SNHLY, CDR2 FYNNEI. The CDR3 extends over 13 amino acids. This CDR3 is CASKGTGGNEQYF. As DNA, the CDR3 is TGTGCCAGCAAGGGGACAGGGGGAAACGAGCAGTACTTC.

Within the sample, this clone is medium-sized. An end of the junction does not agree with germline; a read error may underlie this. This chain joins TRBV28 and TRBJ2-1; the D call may be TRBD1 or TRBD2 (5 bases each). There are 14 residues in the CDR3. Germline values: CDR1 MDHEN, CDR2 SYDVKM. Here the CDR3 reads CASTLWGWNNEQFF. The CDR3 coding sequence is TGTGCCAGCACTTTATGGGGGTGGAACAATGAGCAGTTCTTC.

The chain joins TRBV5-1 to TRBJ1-4; no reliable D call. The CDR3 has 16 amino acids. CDR1 SGHRS and CDR2 YFSETQ come from the germline V gene. The V gene lost 0 bases and the J gene lost 1 base, with 10 bases spanning the gap. CDR3 loop: CASSLEMQKTNEKLFF. DNA of the CDR3: TGCGCCAGCAGCTTGGAGATGCAGAAAACTAATGAAAAACTGTTTTTT. The full variable domain, with the rest looked up from reference TRBV5-1 and TRBJ1-4, is KAGVTQTPRYLIKTRGQQVTLSCSPISGHRSVSWYQQTPGQGLQFLFEYFSETQRNKGNFPGRFSGRQFSNSRSEMNVSTLELGDSALYLCASSLEMQKTNEKLFFGSGTQLSVL.

The chain carries TRBV10-3 and TRBJ1-2, with D tentatively TRBD1 (6 bases). The V end lost 0 bases, the J end lost 8 bases, and 13 bases lay between the germline ends. The germline V gene encodes CDR1 ENHRY and CDR2 SYGVKD. The CDR3 spans 14 residues. The CDR3 sequence: CAISESTQGRGYTF. In nucleotides, the CDR3 is TGTGCCATCAGTGAGTCGACACAGGGTAGGGGCTACACCTTC.

V and J are TRBV5-4 and TRBJ2-3, with D hard to call. Looked up from germline, CDR1 is SGHNT and CDR2 is YYREEE (reference sequence). The ends were cut back, 3 bases at V and 3 bases at J, with 5 bases in the middle. The CDR3 consists of 12 residues. Written as DNA, the CDR3 is TGTGCCAGCAGCTCAGGAACAGATACGCAGTATTTT. It specifies CASSSGTDTQYF.